This TCR beta chain is drawn from a study of blood T cell repertoires in COVID-19. Whole-study context: The analysed material was cDNA or gDNA that came from T cells, B-cell-depleted T cells, or PBMCs.

Trimming took 0 bases from V and 6 from J; bases not matched to a gene: 9. Looked up from germline, CDR1 is SNHLY and CDR2 is FYNNEI. The CDR3 is 16 amino acids. As processed by the authors: It was from reference gene primer amplification that nucleated cell counts were estimated. Here immunoSEQ multiplex PCR was the method, and the copy in TCRdb shows in-frame clones only, minus some. Clonal size and the V and J genes are those of that table, whereas D and trimming came from the DNA. The sample consists of some 300,000 clones, approximately 91% of them appearing once. This clone was recorded only once.

Sequences were obtained from PBMCs or T cells enriched from blood (not recorded which). The chain couples TRBV2 to TRBJ2-7, with TRBD2 matching over 9 bases. The sequence derives from a woman under 40 who had recovered from COVID-19. The CDR3 DNA sequence: TGTGCCAGCAGTGAAGCCGGACGGACTAGCGTGGGCGAGCAGTACTTC. This gives the protein CASSEAGRTSVGEQYF.